This T cell receptor beta chain emerged from a study of neurological immune-mediated disorders. TCRdb reanalysed the 5' RACE reads using MiXCR and keeps one entry per CDR3 protein. The sample gives 30,000 to 40,000 distinct CDR3 sequences, around 10% of which show up once; around 3.9% is in the top ten. Sample time point: technical triplicate 1. This clonotype was seen repeatedly, ten times or more. This receptor was obtained from a man between 60 and 75 years old with HTLV-1-associated myelopathy (HAM/TSP). What was sequenced was PBMCs.

CDR3 nucleotide sequence: TGTGGGACGACAAGGGGTCGGAGTGGCTCTGGAAACACCATATATTTT. It translates to CGTTRGRSGSGNTIYF. The chain has TRBV12-3 or TRBV12-4 and TRBJ1-3; a weak D match, TRBD1 (5 bases). The CDR3 is made up of 16 amino acids.